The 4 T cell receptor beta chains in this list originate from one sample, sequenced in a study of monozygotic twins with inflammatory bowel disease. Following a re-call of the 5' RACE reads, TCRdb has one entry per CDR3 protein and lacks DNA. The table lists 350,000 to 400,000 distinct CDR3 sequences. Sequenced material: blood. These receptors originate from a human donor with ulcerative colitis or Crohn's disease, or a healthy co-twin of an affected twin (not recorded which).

The CDR3 here is CASSPVGGGGYEQYF. The chain joins TRBV4-1 to TRBJ2-7; the D call of TRBD2 rests on TCRdb alone, since no DNA is present to check it. Germline lookup yields CDR1 MGHRA and CDR2 YSYEKL. The CDR3 sequence is 15 residues long.

CDR3 loop: CASSLVGAAKNIQYF. The chain links TRBV7-9 to TRBJ2-4; TCRdb proposes TRBD1, but this gene call is untestable without DNA. Germline loops: CDR1 SEHNR, CDR2 FQNEAQ (reference sequence). The CDR3 has 15 amino acids.

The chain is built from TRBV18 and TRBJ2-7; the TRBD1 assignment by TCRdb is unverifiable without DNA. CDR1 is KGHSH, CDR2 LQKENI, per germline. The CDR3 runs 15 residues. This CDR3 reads CASSPRTGGSFEQYF.

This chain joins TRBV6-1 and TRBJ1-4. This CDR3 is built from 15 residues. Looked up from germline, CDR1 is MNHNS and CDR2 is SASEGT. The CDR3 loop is CASSGGGRPNEKLFF.